This entry concerns a single T cell receptor beta chain. This clone has more than one count but fewer than ten. This receptor's antigen is unknown. Qualities for individual bases were not recorded, and no much larger clone is one base off. Trimming removed 3 bases from V and 2 bases from J, leaving 14 bases between the germline ends. CDR1 and CDR2, looked up from the germline V gene (reference sequence), are MNHEY and SMNVEV. From its cysteine to its phenylalanine, the CDR3 spans 15 amino acids. The kept DNA is CDR3 alone, 45 bases in frame from the first base. This record comes from a study of cytomegalovirus exposure and HLA in healthy donors (dated by TCRdb to about 2017). In the study overall: According to an earlier analysis of a few hundred of the donors, about 190 million T cells yielded roughly 100 million unique TCR beta sequences and about 300 Gb of sequence data. Rather than using new phenotypic data, the later analysis identified candidate immune exposures from TCR beta sequences and from how often those sequences occurred across donors. Using immunosequencing, the study profiled T cell repertoires from approximately 700 subjects and related those repertoires to cytomegalovirus serostatus. In an earlier analysis of more than 550 of the donors, high-throughput TCR beta sequencing was used to judge whether each TCR beta V gene segment behaved as functional or pseudogenic. High-throughput TCR immunosequencing, statistical association of individual TCRs with disease status, and machine learning were combined to predict cytomegalovirus infection status. Along with the roughly 610-subject first cohort, a separate validation cohort of over a hundred different subjects was used. The number of donors typed differed by locus, with roughly 629-640 for A, B, C, DRB1 and DQB1, over 500 for DQA1, over 600 for DPA1, and around 430 for DPB1. The study aimed to test whether signatures of past pathogen exposure could be identified by cataloging public T cell receptors. A later genetic analysis used genome-wide SNP genotypes for about 60% of the roughly 700 donors, treating that subset as a discovery cohort. Roughly 5 DR-DQ haplotypes were handled as single units for association and clustering, since linkage in the cohort was strong. Among some 410 genotyped donors of the cohort, an average of approximately 220,000 unique TCR beta nucleotide sequences was sequenced per donor, of which 15% to 20% were non-productive. All discovery cohort repertoires had been generated on a single sequencing platform. Alongside the repertoire data, information on donor age, sex, ethnicity and CMV serostatus was compiled. Among the roughly 390 genotyped donors, around 81% belonged to the genetic ancestry cluster associated with self-reported Caucasian donors. Class I and class II HLA loci were covered by the typing at four-digit resolution. Around 330 gigabases of sequencing data and roughly 81 million unique TCR sequences made up an early release that covered 640 HLA-typed donors. A later analysis re-analyzed previously published TCR beta repertoires from roughly 690 donors and added high-resolution HLA genotyping to study TCR occurrence patterns. Study-wide findings and limitations: This cohort had only TCR beta chains sequenced, and the lack of alpha or paired-chain data limited which features could be detected. A further reported finding was that TCR beta sequences accurately predicted the HLA-A and HLA-B alleles for most subjects in the first cohort. Some IMGT-functional V segments, including TRBV6-2 and TRBV6-3, could not be told apart with the 87-base-pair reads, so those segments were excluded. An earlier analysis of several hundred of the donors showed that most TCR beta V segments appeared in productive rearrangements either about 87% or about 30% of the time, which broadly matched IMGT annotations. Strong co-occurrence of HLA alleles, especially DR and DQ, made assigning TCR associations to individual alleles difficult. Linkage disequilibrium might explain the correlated functional status among segregating V segments, but an unknown experimental factor could not be ruled out. In a later analysis, TCR association rates were found to vary across HLA loci, with the most associated TCRs seen for DRB1 alleles and the fewest for HLA-C alleles. The earlier analysis of approximately 540 of the donors excluded roughly 16 rarely observed V segments, including chromosome 9 orphons, because counts were too low. The study listed approximately 150 TCR beta chains as associated with cytomegalovirus. It was suggested by the authors that the approach could potentially be generalized to other disease states and immunological phenotypes. Because HLA typing was unavailable for some donors at each locus, only the typed subset was used in association tests. Presence/absence analyses assumed roughly uniform sequencing depth across donors, an assumption that may not hold. According to a later analysis, parvovirus B19, influenza, CMV and Epstein-Barr virus appeared linked to several top co-occurrence clusters. While some public TCRs were present in many individuals, most TCR sequences turned up only very rarely across donors. A later genetic analysis associated a missense DCLRE1C variant with V-gene and J-gene trimming of TCR beta chains, and an independent cohort replicated the association. In a later genetic analysis, fewer N-insertions in productive TCRs were reported among donors in an Asian-associated ancestry cluster than the roughly 700-donor mean. At a false discovery rate of 0.05, a later analysis linked under 20,000 TCR beta sequences to specific HLA alleles. Three of the identified cytomegalovirus-associated TCR beta chains were confirmed in vitro to be specific for cytomegalovirus antigens. A cluster of highly shared sequence variants was judged likely to be a technical artifact of the sequencing pipeline. A later analysis found that most CMV-associated TCR beta chains appeared HLA-restricted, with HLA associations seemingly driven largely by CMV exposure. In both the original and validation cohorts, the classifier was reported to diagnose cytomegalovirus status with high specificity and sensitivity. A later analysis found that HLA-associated TCR beta chains were more clonally expanded and had lower generation probabilities than equally common non-associated chains. For the cohort, immune exposure information was limited to CMV serostatus.

In total, over 600 healthy bone marrow donors made up the cohort. At the time of sampling, all cohort members were nominally healthy, though unrecorded immune exposures were likely present. The donor tested CMV seronegative and was one of the 352 seronegative cohort members. Each donor provided a peripheral blood sample, and peripheral blood mononuclear cells were used for TCR beta sequencing. The Qiagen DNeasy Blood Extraction Kit was used to extract genomic DNA from the blood cell samples. The library relied on the immunoSEQ multiplex PCR assay. A mixture of 60 forward primers for TCR Vbeta segments and 13 reverse primers for TCR Jbeta segments was used in the multiplex PCR. Amplification of the CDR3 region of rearranged TCR beta genes was performed with a multiplex PCR assay on genomic DNA. The Illumina HiSeq System was used to sequence the amplified TCR beta libraries as 87-base-pair reads. In the original analysis: Across the 600 to 700 repertoires, a later analysis counted tens of millions of unique TCR beta chains, around 11 million of which were shared by at least two donors. To remove PCR and sequencing errors, raw reads were error-corrected and collapsed into unique sequences using a nearest-neighbor algorithm that merged closely related sequences. V, D and J gene segments were assigned by aligning CDR3 sequences to IMGT reference sequences. Each retained sequence needed at least a six-nucleotide match to both a V gene segment and a J gene segment. A rearrangement counted as productive if the CDR3 had no stop codons and remained in frame with V and J, and every other rearrangement counted as non-productive. Following IMGT convention, CDR3 was defined as the stretch from the second conserved V-encoded cysteine to the conserved J-encoded phenylalanine. The earlier analysis of 550 to 650 of the donors excluded any sequence lacking an unambiguous match to a single V gene segment. In an earlier analysis of about 590 of the donors, a V segment was called functional when productive rearrangements were above 56.7%, and segregating when the standard deviation between donors exceeded 5%. A statistical classification framework was built for diagnosing cytomegalovirus status from the catalog of TCR beta chain sequences. A later analysis assigned V and J genes by comparing TCR nucleotide sequences with IMGT/GENE-DB human TR gene sequences. In a later analysis, CDR3 sequences and most-parsimonious VDJ recombination scenarios were assigned using the TCRdist pipeline. A later analysis defined each TCR beta chain by its CDR3 amino acid sequence plus V-gene family, and excluded reads lacking a unique V-gene family. A later analysis removed several hundred highly shared, low-generation-probability nucleotide sequences to deal with suspected cross-contamination and a sequencing artifact. For each public chain, a later analysis derived a clonal expansion index from normalized ranks of inferred template counts within each repertoire. In a later analysis, generation probabilities were computed using a VDJ recombination model fitted to out-of-frame rearrangements, and the results were checked against IGoR. In a later analysis, hypergeometric tests were used to score TCR-TCR, TCR-HLA and TCR-CMV co-occurrence, with a repertoire-size bias correction applied to TCR pairs. False discovery rates were estimated in a later analysis by permuting HLA or CMV assignments 20 times. A later analysis grouped co-occurring TCRs with DBSCAN, adding TCRdist sequence similarity when clustering within HLA-allele-positive subsets. Co-occurrence clustering excluded repertoires with fewer than 30,000 or more than 120,000 public chains, plus five with anomalous nucleotide sharing. TCRdb limited this immuneACCESS table to in-frame rearrangements with V and J called. A share of clones is missing; checked studies link under half to unresolved V genes, and the rest is unexplained. D and trimming come from the DNA, and the V and J calls and clone size come from that table. This sample gives 100,000 to 140,000 clones in total; approximately 79% of them show up just once. The ten largest clones take up about 2% of the sample.

Rearrangement joined TRBV27 to TRBJ2-7, with TRBD2 tentatively as D gene (6 bases match). The sample consisted of PBMCs. This TCR came from a man aged 18 to 29 in good health and CMV-seronegative. The CDR3 reads as follows: CASSFYRDWTYEQYF. In nucleotides, the sequence is TGTGCCAGCAGTTTCTACCGGGACTGGACCTACGAGCAGTACTTC.